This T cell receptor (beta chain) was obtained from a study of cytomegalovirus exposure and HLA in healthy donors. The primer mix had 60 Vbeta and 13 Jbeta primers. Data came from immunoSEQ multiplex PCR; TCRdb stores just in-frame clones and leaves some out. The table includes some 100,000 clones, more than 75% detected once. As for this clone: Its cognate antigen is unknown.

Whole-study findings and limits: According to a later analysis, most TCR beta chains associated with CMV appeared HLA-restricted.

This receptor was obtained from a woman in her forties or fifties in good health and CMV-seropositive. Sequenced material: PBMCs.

CDR3 loop: CASSSNTGSGTEAFF. The CDR3 DNA follows: TGTGCCAGCAGCAGTAATACGGGATCGGGCACTGAAGCTTTCTTT. The chain carries TRBV18 and TRBJ1-1; D not certain. V lost 8 bases, J lost 4 bases, and 20 bases lay in between. The CDR3 runs to 15 residues. The V gene's germline CDR1 is KGHSH and CDR2 LQKENI.